This TCR beta chain is drawn from a study of blood T cell repertoires in COVID-19. V gave up 5 bases and J gave up 7 bases, with 14 bases separating them. The CDR3 spans 13 residues. From germline, CDR1 is SGHVS and CDR2 FQNEAQ. Using immunoSEQ multiplex PCR, the repertoire was profiled, and TCRdb retains in-frame clones only, with some absent. The sample records over 150,000 clones, about 82% being singletons. The source of this sequence is a woman at least 80 years old with COVID-19, enrolled during active disease. The specimen was peripheral blood. This chain links TRBV7-8 with TRBJ1-2; D gene uncertain. CDR3 sequence (DNA): TGTGCCAGCAGCCAAATCGGGGTGGCTGGCTACACCTTC. Protein product: CASSQIGVAGYTF.